Presented here are 4 T cell receptor beta chains from one specimen sequenced in a study of STAT5B mutations in CD4+ large granular lymphocyte leukemia. Method: immunoSEQ multiplex PCR; TCRdb's copy keeps in-frame clones and lacks some. The data contain tens of thousands of clones, about 78% of them seen just once; the ten biggest clones take up about 2.7%. Sequenced input: CD4+ T cells from blood buffy coats. Source of these receptors: a human donor in good health.

The rearrangement joins TRBV7-9 to TRBJ2-2, with D tentatively TRBD1 (6 bases). The germline V gene encodes CDR1 SEHNR and CDR2 FQNEAQ (reference sequence). This CDR3 region has 16 residues. The V gene lost 1 base and the J gene lost 7 bases, with 16 bases spanning the gap. The chain's CDR3 is CASSLVDSLGFGELFF. CDR3 DNA: TGTGCCAGCAGCTTAGTGGACAGCCTCGGGTTCGGGGAGCTGTTTTTT.

V gene TRBV27 combines with J gene TRBJ2-7; possibly TRBD2 for D (5 bases). CDR1 is MNHEY, CDR2 SMNVEV, per germline (reference sequence). The CDR3 consists of 16 residues. The V gene lost 2 bases and the J gene lost 2 bases, with 16 bases spanning the gap. CDR3 residues: CASSLGNGVPPYEQYF. The CDR3, as DNA: TGTGCCAGCAGTTTAGGGAACGGGGTTCCCCCCTACGAGCAGTACTTC.

The V call is TRBV4-3, the J call TRBJ1-1; D is unresolved. The CDR3 spans 13 residues. With 2 bases removed from V and 1 base from J, the gap between germline ends came to 5 bases. CDR1 and CDR2 (germline): LGHNA, YSLEER. The CDR3 protein is CASSQTGNTEAFF. The CDR3 DNA follows: TGCGCCAGCAGCCAAACGGGGAACACTGAAGCTTTCTTT.

This clone occurred a few times. The V gene is TRBV30, the J gene TRBJ1-5, with D perhaps TRBD1 (6 bases). This CDR3 has 13 amino acids. Germline V gives CDR1 GTSNPN, CDR2 SVGIG (reference sequence). Deletions cut 7 bases from V and 3 bases from J, with 13 bases between. The CDR3 DNA reads TGTGCCTCCCGGGGGCTTCCCAATCAGCCCCAGCATTTT. This sequence encodes CASRGLPNQPQHF.